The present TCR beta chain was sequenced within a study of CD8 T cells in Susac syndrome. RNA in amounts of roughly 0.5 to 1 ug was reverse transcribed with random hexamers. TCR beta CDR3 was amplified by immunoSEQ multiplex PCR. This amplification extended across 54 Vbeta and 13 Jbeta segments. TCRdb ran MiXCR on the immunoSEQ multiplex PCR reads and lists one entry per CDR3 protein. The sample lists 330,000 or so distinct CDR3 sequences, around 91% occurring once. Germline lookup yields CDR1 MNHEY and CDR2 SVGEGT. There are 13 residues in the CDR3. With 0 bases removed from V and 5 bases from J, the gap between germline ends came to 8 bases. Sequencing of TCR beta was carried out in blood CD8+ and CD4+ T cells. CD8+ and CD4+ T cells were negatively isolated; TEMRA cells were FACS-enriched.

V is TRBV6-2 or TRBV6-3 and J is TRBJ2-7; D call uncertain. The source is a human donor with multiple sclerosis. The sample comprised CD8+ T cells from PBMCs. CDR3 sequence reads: CASSYSYGDEQYF. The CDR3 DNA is TGTGCCAGCAGTTACTCCTATGGGGACGAGCAGTACTTC.